This TCR beta chain comes out of a study of neoadjuvant anti-PD-1 for oral cavity cancer. Looking at the study overall: Around day 43, patients without progression received a fourth nivolumab dose before surgery. Regarding the study as a whole: Higher pretreatment Treg/Th17 ratios tracked higher pretreatment blood clonality. After neoadjuvant nivolumab, PBMC T cell clonality was significantly higher in non-responders than responders.

Notes on this clone: Its matching antigen is unknown.

Germline V gives CDR1 ENHRY, CDR2 SYGVKD. This CDR3 region has 14 residues. Trimming cost V 7 bases and J 8 bases, with 18 bases left between them. Most PBMC samples had 400 to 550 ng input DNA in six replicates. Clones were sequenced by immunoSEQ multiplex PCR, and TCRdb holds only the in-frame ones, with some missing. The sample lists fewer than 20,000 clones, roughly 66% seen once, with about 3% in the top ten. The rearrangement links TRBV10-3 to TRBJ2-1; D is undetermined. The sample in question was PBMCs, obtained before nivolumab (anti-PD-1) treatment. The sequence was collected from a person aged 35-79 years with oral cavity squamous cell carcinoma. In DNA, the CDR3 is TGTGCCATCAAAGGATCCACCTTACATGATGAGCAGTTCTTC. Translating gives CAIKGSTLHDEQFF.